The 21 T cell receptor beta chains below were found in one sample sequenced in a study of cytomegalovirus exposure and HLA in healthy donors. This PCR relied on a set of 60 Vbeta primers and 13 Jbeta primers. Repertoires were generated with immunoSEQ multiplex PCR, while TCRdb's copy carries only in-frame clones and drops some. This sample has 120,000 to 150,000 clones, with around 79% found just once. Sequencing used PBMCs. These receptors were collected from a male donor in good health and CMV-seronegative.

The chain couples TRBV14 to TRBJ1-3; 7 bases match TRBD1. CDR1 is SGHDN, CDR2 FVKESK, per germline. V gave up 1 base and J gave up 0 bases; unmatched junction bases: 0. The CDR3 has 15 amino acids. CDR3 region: CASSQGDSSGNTIYF. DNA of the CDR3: TGTGCCAGCAGCCAAGGGGACAGCTCTGGAAACACCATATATTTT.

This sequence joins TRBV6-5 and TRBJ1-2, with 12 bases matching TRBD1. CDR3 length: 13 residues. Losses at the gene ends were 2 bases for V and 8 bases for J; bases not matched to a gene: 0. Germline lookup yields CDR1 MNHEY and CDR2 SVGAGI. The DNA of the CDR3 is TGTGCCAGCAGTTACGGGACAGGGGGCGGCTACACCTTC. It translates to CASSYGTGGGYTF.

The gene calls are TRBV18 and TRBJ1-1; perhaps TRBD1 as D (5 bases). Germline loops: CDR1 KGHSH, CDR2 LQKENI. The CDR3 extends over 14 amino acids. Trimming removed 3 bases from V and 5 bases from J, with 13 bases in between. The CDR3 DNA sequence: TGTGCCAGCTCACCGAACGGGGGGAGGACTGAAGCTTTCTTT. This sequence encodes CASSPNGGRTEAFF.

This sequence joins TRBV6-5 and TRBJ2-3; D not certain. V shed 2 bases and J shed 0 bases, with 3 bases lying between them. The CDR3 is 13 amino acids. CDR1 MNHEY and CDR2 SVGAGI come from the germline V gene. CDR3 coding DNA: TGTGCCAGCAGTTACCCTAGCACAGATACGCAGTATTTT. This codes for CASSYPSTDTQYF.

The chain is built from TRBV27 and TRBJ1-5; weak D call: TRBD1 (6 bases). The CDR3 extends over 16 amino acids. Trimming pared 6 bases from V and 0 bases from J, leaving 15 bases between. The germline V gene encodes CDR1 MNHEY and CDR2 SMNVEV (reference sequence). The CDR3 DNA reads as TGTGCCAGCAGGGGGGCAGGCCCGCTTAGCAATCAGCCCCAGCATTTT. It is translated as CASRGAGPLSNQPQHF.

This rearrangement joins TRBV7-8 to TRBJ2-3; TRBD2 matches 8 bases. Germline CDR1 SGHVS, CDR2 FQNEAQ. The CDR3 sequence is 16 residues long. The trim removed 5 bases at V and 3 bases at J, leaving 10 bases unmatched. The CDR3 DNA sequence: TGTGCCAGCAGCCAAAAAGCGGGGGTAGGGACAGATACGCAGTATTTT. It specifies CASSQKAGVGTDTQYF.

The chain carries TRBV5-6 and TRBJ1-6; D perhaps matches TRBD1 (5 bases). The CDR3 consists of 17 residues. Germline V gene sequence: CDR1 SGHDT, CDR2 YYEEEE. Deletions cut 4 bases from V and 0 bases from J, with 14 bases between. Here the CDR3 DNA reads TGTGCCAGCAGCACCGACAGCCGTCGCTCCTATAATTCACCCCTCCACTTT. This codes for CASSTDSRRSYNSPLHF.

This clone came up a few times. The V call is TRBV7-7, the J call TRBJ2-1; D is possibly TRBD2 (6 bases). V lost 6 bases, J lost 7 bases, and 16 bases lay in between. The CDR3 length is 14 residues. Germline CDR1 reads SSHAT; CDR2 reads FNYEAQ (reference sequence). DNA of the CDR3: TGTGCCAGCAGTCCACTGCGGGACGTGAATGAGCAGTTCTTC. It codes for CASSPLRDVNEQFF.

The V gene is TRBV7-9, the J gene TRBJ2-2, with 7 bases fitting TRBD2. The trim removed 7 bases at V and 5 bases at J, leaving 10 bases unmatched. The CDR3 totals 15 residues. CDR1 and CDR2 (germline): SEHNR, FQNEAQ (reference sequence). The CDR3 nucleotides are TGTGCCAGCATCTTTACGGGAGGTGGGACCGGGGAGCTGTTTTTT. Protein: CASIFTGGGTGELFF.

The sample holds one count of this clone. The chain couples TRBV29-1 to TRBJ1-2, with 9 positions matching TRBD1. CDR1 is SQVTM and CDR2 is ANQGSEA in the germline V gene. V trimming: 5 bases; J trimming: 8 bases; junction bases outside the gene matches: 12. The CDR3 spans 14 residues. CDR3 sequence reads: CSVKTGTGIYGYTF. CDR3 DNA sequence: TGCAGCGTTAAAACCGGGACAGGGATTTACGGCTACACCTTC.

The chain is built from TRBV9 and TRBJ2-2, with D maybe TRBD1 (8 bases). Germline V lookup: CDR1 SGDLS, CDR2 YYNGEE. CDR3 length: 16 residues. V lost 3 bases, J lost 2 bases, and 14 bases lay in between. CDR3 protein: CASSGQGRDNTGELFF. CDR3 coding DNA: TGTGCCAGCAGCGGACAGGGGAGGGATAACACCGGGGAGCTGTTTTTT.

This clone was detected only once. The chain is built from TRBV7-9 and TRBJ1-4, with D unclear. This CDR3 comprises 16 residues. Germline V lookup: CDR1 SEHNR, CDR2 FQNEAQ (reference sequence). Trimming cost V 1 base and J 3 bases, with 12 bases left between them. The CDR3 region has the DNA TGTGCCAGCAGCTTAGACTTACAGTTTGCTAATGAAAAACTGTTTTTT. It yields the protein CASSLDLQFANEKLFF.

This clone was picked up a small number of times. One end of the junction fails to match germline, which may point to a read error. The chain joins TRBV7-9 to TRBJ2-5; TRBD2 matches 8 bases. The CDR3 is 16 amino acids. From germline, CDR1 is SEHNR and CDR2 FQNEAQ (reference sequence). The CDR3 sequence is CSSSLGGGLGEETQYF. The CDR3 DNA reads TGTTCCAGCAGCTTAGGCGGGGGGCTGGGGGAAGAGACCCAGTACTTC.

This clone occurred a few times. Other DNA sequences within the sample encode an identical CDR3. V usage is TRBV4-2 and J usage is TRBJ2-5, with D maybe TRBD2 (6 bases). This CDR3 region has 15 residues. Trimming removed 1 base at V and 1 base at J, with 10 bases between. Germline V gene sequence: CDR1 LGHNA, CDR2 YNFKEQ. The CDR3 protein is CASSQGLGLQETQYF. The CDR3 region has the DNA TGTGCCAGCAGCCAAGGACTAGGGCTCCAAGAGACCCAGTACTTC.

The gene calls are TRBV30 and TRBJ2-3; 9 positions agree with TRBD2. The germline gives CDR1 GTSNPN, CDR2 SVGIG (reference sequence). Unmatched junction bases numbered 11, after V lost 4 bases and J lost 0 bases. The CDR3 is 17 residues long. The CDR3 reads CAWKSGGPYRSTDTQYF. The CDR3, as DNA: TGTGCCTGGAAAAGCGGGGGGCCCTACCGCAGCACAGATACGCAGTATTTT.

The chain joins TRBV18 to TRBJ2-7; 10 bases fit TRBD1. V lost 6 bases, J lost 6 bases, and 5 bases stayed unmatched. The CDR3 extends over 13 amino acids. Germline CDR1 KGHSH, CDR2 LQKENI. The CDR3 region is CASSPGQGREQYF. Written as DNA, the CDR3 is TGTGCCAGCTCTCCGGGACAGGGGCGCGAGCAGTACTTC. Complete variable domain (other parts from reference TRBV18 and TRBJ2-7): NAGVMQNPRHLVRRRGQEARLRCSPMKGHSHVYWYRQLPEEGLKFMVYLQKENIIDESGMPKERFSAEFPKEGPSILRIQQVVRGDSAAYFCASSPGQGREQYFGPGTRLTVT.

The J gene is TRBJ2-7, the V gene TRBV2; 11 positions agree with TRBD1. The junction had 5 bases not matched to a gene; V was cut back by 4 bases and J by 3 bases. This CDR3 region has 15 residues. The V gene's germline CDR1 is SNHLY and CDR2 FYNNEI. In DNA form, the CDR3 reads TGTGCCAGCAGTGGGGGGGACAGGGGGGTCTACGAGCAGTACTTC. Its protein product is CASSGGDRGVYEQYF.

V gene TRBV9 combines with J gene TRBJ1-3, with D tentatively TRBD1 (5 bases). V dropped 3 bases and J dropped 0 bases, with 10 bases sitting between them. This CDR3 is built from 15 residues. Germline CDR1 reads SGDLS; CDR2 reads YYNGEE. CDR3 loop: CASSAGTNSGNTIYF. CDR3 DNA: TGTGCCAGCAGCGCGGGGACTAACTCTGGAAACACCATATATTTT.

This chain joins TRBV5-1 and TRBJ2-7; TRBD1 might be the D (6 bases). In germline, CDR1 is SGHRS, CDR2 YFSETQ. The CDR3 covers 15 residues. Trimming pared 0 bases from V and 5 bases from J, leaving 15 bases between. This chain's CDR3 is CASSLVQGSPNEQYF. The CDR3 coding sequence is TGCGCCAGCAGCTTGGTTCAGGGGAGTCCCAACGAGCAGTACTTC. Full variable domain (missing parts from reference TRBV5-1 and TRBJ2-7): KAGVTQTPRYLIKTRGQQVTLSCSPISGHRSVSWYQQTPGQGLQFLFEYFSETQRNKGNFPGRFSGRQFSNSRSEMNVSTLELGDSALYLCASSLVQGSPNEQYFGPGTRLTVT.

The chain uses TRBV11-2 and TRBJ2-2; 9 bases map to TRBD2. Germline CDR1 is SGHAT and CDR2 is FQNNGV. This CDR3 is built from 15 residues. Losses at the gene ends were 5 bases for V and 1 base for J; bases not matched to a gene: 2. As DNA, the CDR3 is TGTGCCAGCAGCACGACTAGCGGGAACACCGGGGAGCTGTTTTTT. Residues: CASSTTSGNTGELFF.

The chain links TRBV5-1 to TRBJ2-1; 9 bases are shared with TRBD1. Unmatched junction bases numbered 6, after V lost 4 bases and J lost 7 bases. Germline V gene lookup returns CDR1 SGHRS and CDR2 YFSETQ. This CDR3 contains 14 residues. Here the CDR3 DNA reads TGCGCCAGCAGCCCAGGACAGGGGTGGAATGAGCAGTTCTTC. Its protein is CASSPGQGWNEQFF.